This is a list of T cell receptor beta chains from one sample in a study of cytomegalovirus exposure and HLA in healthy donors. Clones were read by immunoSEQ multiplex PCR, and TCRdb kept only the in-frame ones, dropping some. The sample records roughly 60,000 clones, around 83% being singletons. Sequencing was done on a sample of PBMCs. All receptors come from a man aged 25 to 40 in good health and CMV-seronegative. Both conserved end residues are part of each CDR3. The D gene is left open where the match is weak. The size entry is marked missing in some rows and otherwise reads once, few, many or a size class.

V: TRBV19; size: NA; J: TRBJ2-5; D: TRBD1; CDR3: CASSLRTGGETQYF; DNA: TGTGCCAGTAGTCTGCGGACAGGGGGAGAGACCCAGTACTTC
V: TRBV10-2; size: NA; J: TRBJ1-5; D: TRBD1; CDR3: CASSGQGVSQPQHF; DNA: TGCGCCAGCTCGGGACAGGGGGTTAGTCAGCCCCAGCATTTT
V: TRBV7-9; size: few; J: TRBJ2-7; D: TRBD2; CDR3: CASSLDSGSDYEQYF; DNA: TGTGCCAGCAGCTTAGATAGCGGGAGCGACTACGAGCAGTACTTC
V: TRBV7-9; size: NA; J: TRBJ2-3; D: NA; CDR3: CASSLDGGTSTDTQYF; DNA: TGTGCCAGCAGCTTAGATGGAGGGACTAGCACAGATACGCAGTATTTT
V: TRBV10-2; size: few; J: TRBJ2-7; D: TRBD1; CDR3: CASSPTGTGEGEQYF; DNA: TGCGCCAGCAGTCCGACCGGGACAGGGGAGGGGGAGCAGTACTTC
V: TRBV9; size: NA; J: TRBJ2-3; D: TRBD1; CDR3: CASSVRGGRDTDTQYF; DNA: TGTGCCAGCAGCGTACGAGGGGGCCGGGACACAGATACGCAGTATTTT
V: TRBV5-4; size: NA; J: TRBJ2-7; D: TRBD2; CDR3: CASSLELAGGFEQYF; DNA: TGTGCCAGCAGCTTGGAACTAGCGGGAGGATTCGAGCAGTACTTC
V: TRBV9; size: NA; J: TRBJ2-5; D: TRBD2; CDR3: CASSDGLAGLETQYF; DNA: TGTGCCAGCAGCGATGGACTAGCGGGTCTTGAGACCCAGTACTTC
V: TRBV7-7; size: NA; J: TRBJ1-5; D: NA; CDR3: CASSSGTNQPQHF; DNA: TGTGCTAGCAGCTCAGGCACCAATCAGCCCCAGCATTTT
V: TRBV4-3; size: few; J: TRBJ1-1; D: NA; CDR3: CASSQETGTEAFF; DNA: TGCGCCAGCAGCCAAGAAACAGGGACTGAAGCTTTCTTT
V: TRBV6-5; size: NA; J: TRBJ2-5; D: NA; CDR3: CASSVEGTTGTQYF; DNA: TGTGCCAGCAGCGTCGAGGGGACAACGGGGACCCAGTACTTC
V: TRBV15; size: NA; J: TRBJ2-1; D: NA; CDR3: CATSRGQATYNEQFF; DNA: TGTGCCACCAGCAGAGGGCAGGCGACGTACAATGAGCAGTTCTTC
V: TRBV23-1; size: NA; J: TRBJ2-1; D: NA; CDR3: CASSLGWQGYNEQFF; DNA: TGCGCCAGCAGTCTCGGGTGGCAGGGCTACAATGAGCAGTTCTTC
V: TRBV5-4; size: NA; J: TRBJ2-5; D: NA; CDR3: CASSLPGETQYF; DNA: TGTGCCAGCAGCTTGCCCGGGGAGACCCAGTACTTC
V: TRBV7-2; size: NA; J: TRBJ1-6; D: NA; CDR3: CASSLSPLILHF; DNA: TGTGCCAGCAGCTTATCCCCTCTAATCCTCCACTTT
V: TRBV11-2; size: NA; J: TRBJ2-1; D: TRBD2; CDR3: CASSLRLAGGCEQFF; DNA: TGTGCCAGCAGCTTACGACTAGCGGGAGGGTGTGAGCAGTTCTTC
V: TRBV18; size: NA; J: TRBJ2-7; D: TRBD1; CDR3: CASSPMGTAPYEQYF; DNA: TGTGCCAGCTCACCAATGGGGACAGCTCCTTACGAGCAGTACTTC
V: TRBV10-3; size: NA; J: TRBJ2-7; D: NA; CDR3: CAISEGLAAYEQYF; DNA: TGTGCCATCAGTGAGGGTCTAGCTGCCTACGAGCAGTACTTC
V: TRBV6-4; size: NA; J: TRBJ2-6; D: TRBD2; CDR3: CASSPLAGGGANVLTF; DNA: TGTGCCAGCAGTCCTCTAGCGGGAGGTGGGGCCAACGTCCTGACTTTC
V: TRBV27; size: NA; J: TRBJ1-4; D: TRBD1; CDR3: CASRPWGTGQGEKLFF; DNA: TGTGCCAGCAGACCTTGGGGGACAGGCCAAGGTGAAAAACTGTTTTTT
V: TRBV5-4; size: NA; J: TRBJ2-5; D: TRBD2; CDR3: CASSLARAGGPGETQYF; DNA: TGTGCCAGCAGCTTGGCCAGGGCGGGGGGGCCGGGTGAGACCCAGTACTTC
V: TRBV18; size: NA; J: TRBJ2-1; D: NA; CDR3: CASSPSGSDEQFF; DNA: TGTGCCAGCTCACCAAGTGGTAGTGATGAGCAGTTCTTC
V: TRBV6-1; size: few; J: TRBJ1-4; D: NA; CDR3: CASTRREEGKLFF; DNA: TGTGCCAGCACACGCAGGGAGGAAGGAAAACTGTTTTTT
V: TRBV25-1; size: NA; J: TRBJ1-1; D: TRBD1; CDR3: CASRTGGPWMNTEAFF; DNA: TGTGCCAGCAGGACAGGGGGCCCCTGGATGAACACTGAAGCTTTCTTT
V: TRBV2; size: NA; J: TRBJ2-5; D: TRBD2; CDR3: CASRPTSGRPPQETQYF; DNA: TGTGCCAGCAGACCTACTAGCGGGAGGCCCCCCCAAGAGACCCAGTACTTC
V: TRBV10-3; size: NA; J: TRBJ1-2; D: NA; CDR3: CAISESGVRTNYGYTF; DNA: TGTGCCATCAGTGAGTCCGGGGTGAGGACTAACTATGGCTACACCTTC
V: TRBV7-2; size: NA; J: TRBJ2-1; D: NA; CDR3: CASSLDGPLDEQFF; DNA: TGTGCCAGCAGCTTAGACGGTCCTTTGGATGAGCAGTTCTTC
V: TRBV7-2; size: NA; J: TRBJ2-5; D: TRBD2; CDR3: CASSPTSGSLETQYF; DNA: TGTGCCAGCAGCCCGACTAGCGGGAGTTTGGAGACCCAGTACTTC
V: TRBV2; size: few; J: TRBJ1-1; D: NA; CDR3: CASSDTRALISEAFF; DNA: TGTGCCAGCAGTGATACCAGGGCCCTAATCTCTGAAGCTTTCTTT
V: TRBV7-2; size: NA; J: TRBJ1-4; D: TRBD1; CDR3: CASSLEWTGVGKLFF; DNA: TGTGCCAGCAGCTTAGAATGGACAGGGGTCGGAAAACTGTTTTTT
V: TRBV19; size: NA; J: TRBJ2-5; D: TRBD2; CDR3: CASSNLAGREETQYF; DNA: TGTGCCAGTAGTAATCTAGCGGGGCGGGAGGAGACCCAGTACTTC
V: TRBV5-5; size: NA; J: TRBJ2-2; D: NA; CDR3: CASSPGRTISGELFF; DNA: TGTGCCAGCAGCCCGGGGCGGACTATTTCCGGGGAGCTGTTTTTT